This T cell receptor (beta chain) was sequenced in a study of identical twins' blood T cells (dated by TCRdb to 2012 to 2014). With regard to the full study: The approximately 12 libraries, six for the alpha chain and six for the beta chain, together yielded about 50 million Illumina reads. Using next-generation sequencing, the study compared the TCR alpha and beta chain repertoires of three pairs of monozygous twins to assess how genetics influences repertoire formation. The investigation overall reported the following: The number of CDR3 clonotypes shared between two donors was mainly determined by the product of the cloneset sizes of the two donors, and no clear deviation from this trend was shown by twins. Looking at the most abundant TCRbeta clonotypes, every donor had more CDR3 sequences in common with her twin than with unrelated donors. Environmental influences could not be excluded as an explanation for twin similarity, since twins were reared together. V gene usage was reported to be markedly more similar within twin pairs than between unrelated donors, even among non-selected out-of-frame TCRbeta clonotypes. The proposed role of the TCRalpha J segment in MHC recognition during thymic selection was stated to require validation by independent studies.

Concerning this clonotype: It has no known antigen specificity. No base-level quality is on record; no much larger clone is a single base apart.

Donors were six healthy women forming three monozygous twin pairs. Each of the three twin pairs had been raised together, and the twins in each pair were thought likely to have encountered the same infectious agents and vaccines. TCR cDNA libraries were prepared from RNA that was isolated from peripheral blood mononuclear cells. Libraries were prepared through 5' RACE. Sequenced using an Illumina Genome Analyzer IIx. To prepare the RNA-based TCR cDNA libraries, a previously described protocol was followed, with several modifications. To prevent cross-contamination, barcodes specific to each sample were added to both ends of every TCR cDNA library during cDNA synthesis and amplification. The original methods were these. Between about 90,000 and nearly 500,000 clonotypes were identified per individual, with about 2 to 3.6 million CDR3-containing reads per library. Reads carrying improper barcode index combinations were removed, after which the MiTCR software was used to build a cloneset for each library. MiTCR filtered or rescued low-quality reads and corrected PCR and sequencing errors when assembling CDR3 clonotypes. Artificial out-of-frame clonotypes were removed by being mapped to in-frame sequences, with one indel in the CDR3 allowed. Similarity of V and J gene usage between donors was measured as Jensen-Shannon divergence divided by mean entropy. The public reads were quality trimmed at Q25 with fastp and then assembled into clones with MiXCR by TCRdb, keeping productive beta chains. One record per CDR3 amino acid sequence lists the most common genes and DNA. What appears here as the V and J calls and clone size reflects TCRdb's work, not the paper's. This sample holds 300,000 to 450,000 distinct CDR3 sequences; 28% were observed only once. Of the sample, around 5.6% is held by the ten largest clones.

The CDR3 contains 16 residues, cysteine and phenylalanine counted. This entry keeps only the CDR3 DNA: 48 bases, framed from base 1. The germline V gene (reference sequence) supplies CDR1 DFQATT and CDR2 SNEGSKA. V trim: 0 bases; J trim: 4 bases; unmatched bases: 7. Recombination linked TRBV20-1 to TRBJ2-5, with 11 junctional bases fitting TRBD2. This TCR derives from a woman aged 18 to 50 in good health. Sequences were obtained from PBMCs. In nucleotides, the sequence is TGCAGTGCTAGAGATCCCACTAGCGGGGGTGGAGAGACCCAGTACTTC. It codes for CSARDPTSGGGETQYF.